The rows below give T cell receptor beta chains drawn from one sample of a study of beta chain features in type 1 diabetes. Sequencing used immunoSEQ multiplex PCR; TCRdb keeps in-frame clones, though not all of them. The sample carries about 320,000 clones, around 13% recorded once. The sample was central memory CD4+ T cells from blood. Receptors were obtained from a man aged 25-45 years in good health. Each CDR3 is given with its conserved first and last residue.

v_call	j_call	cdr3_aa
TRBV18	TRBJ2-2	CASPPLERIARNTGELFF
TRBV2	TRBJ1-4	CASSIRDREKLFF
TRBV5-6	TRBJ1-2	CASSLVVDRTYGYTF
TRBV7-9	TRBJ2-2	CASSRVTGELFF
TRBV14	TRBJ2-5	CASSQDGHRGLGETQYF
TRBV11-3	NA	CASSLPYGSYSSYEQYF
TRBV6-1	TRBJ1-5	CASSSGYSNQPQHF
TRBV6-5	TRBJ2-1	CASSLNSPSYNEQFF
TRBV7-2	TRBJ2-3	CASSPTGTQGAQYF
TRBV5-1	TRBJ2-3	CASFGGLSTDTQYF
TRBV4-2	TRBJ2-5	CASSLMGETQYF
TRBV5-6	TRBJ2-1	CASSLTTGTSVYNEQFF
TRBV10-3	TRBJ2-5	CASGGAGGFEETQYF
TRBV7-6	TRBJ2-2	CASSLAVETGELFF
TRBV9	TRBJ2-1	CASSVMTSGHEQFF
TRBV7-2	TRBJ2-3	CASSSYNLIDTQYF
TRBV11-2	TRBJ1-5	CASSLVGTGYQPQHF